One and the same sample provided the 22 T cell receptor beta chains below, sequenced in a study of shared clonotypes between healthy human individuals. The repertoire was sequenced with immunoSEQ multiplex PCR; TCRdb's copy has only in-frame clones and lacks some. The sample shows around 500,000 clones, 76% of them seen only once. Sequencing was done on a sample of PBMCs. These receptors were obtained from a woman in her thirties or forties in good health. Some clones in this sample may be carry-over from other donors' samples.

The rearrangement uses TRBV5-1 and TRBJ2-5, with unresolved D. The CDR3 runs to 13 residues. Germline CDR1 SGHRS, CDR2 YFSETQ. The V end was cut by 3 bases, the J end by 1 base, with 7 bases between. CDR3 sequence: CASSSTPQETQYF. DNA for the CDR3: TGCGCCAGCAGCTCCACACCCCAAGAGACCCAGTACTTC.

This clone has at least ten counts. The CDR3: CASSPPLSYEQYF. The CDR3 region has the DNA TGTGCCAGCAGCCCCCCCCTCTCCTACGAGCAGTACTTC. The J gene is TRBJ2-7, the V gene TRBV7-6, with unresolved D. This CDR3 contains 13 residues. V was cut by 5 bases and J by 0 bases, with 8 bases left in between. Germline assignment: CDR1 SGHVS and CDR2 FNYEAQ.

The gene calls are TRBV19 and TRBJ2-1; TRBD2 aligns across 7 bases. Germline V gene lookup returns CDR1 LNHDA and CDR2 SQIVND (reference sequence). The CDR3 contains 15 residues. Unmatched junction bases numbered 10, after V lost 5 bases and J lost 6 bases. CDR3 sequence reads: CASSEIAGNINEQFF. CDR3 coding DNA: TGTGCCAGTAGTGAAATAGCGGGCAACATCAATGAGCAGTTCTTC.

This clone was seen only a few times. The gene calls are TRBV2 and TRBJ1-5, with D unresolved. In germline, CDR1 is SNHLY, CDR2 FYNNEI. CDR3 size: 14 residues. Trimming removed 4 bases from V and 0 bases from J, with 7 bases in between. The CDR3 DNA sequence: TGTGCCAGCAGTGGTTCGGGTAGCAATCAGCCCCAGCATTTT. The encoded protein is CASSGSGSNQPQHF. Full variable domain (remainder filled in from reference TRBV2 and TRBJ1-5): EPEVTQTPSHQVTQMGQEVILRCVPISNHLYFYWYRQILGQKVEFLVSFYNNEISEKSEIFDDQFSVERPDGSNFTLKIRSTKLEDSAMYFCASSGSGSNQPQHFGDGTRLSIL.

The chain couples TRBV7-8 to TRBJ2-7; the D gene is possibly TRBD1 (7 bases). Germline loops: CDR1 SGHVS, CDR2 FQNEAQ. Trimming shortened V by 8 bases and J by 3 bases, and 14 bases separated the two germline ends. This CDR3 is built from 13 residues. CDR3 protein: CASGAGQIYEQYF. DNA for the CDR3: TGTGCCAGCGGCGCGGGACAGATCTACGAGCAGTACTTC.

The chain joins TRBV5-1 to TRBJ2-5, with 7 bases fitting TRBD2. V trimming: 2 bases; J trimming: 2 bases; junction bases outside the gene matches: 6. Germline CDR1 and CDR2: SGHRS and YFSETQ. The CDR3 consists of 15 residues. This CDR3 reads CASSFSGGPQETQYF. The DNA for the CDR3 is TGCGCCAGCAGCTTTTCGGGAGGACCACAAGAGACCCAGTACTTC.

This chain connects TRBV28 to TRBJ1-2; a weak D match, TRBD1 (6 bases). This CDR3 has 15 residues. Trimming cost V 3 bases and J 3 bases, with 14 bases left between them. Germline-derived CDR1 and CDR2 are MDHEN and SYDVKM. The CDR3 DNA sequence: TGTGCCAGCAGTTTTGTGCAGGGGCAGGACTATGGCTACACCTTC. It translates to CASSFVQGQDYGYTF.

In the case of this clone: Germline and junction disagree at one end, which may indicate a read error. V gene TRBV2 combines with J gene TRBJ1-3; D uncertain. The CDR3 has 16 amino acids. The germline gives CDR1 SNHLY, CDR2 FYNNEI. The DNA of the CDR3 is TGTGCCAGCAGTGAAAGGGTCGGGTACTCTGGAAACACCATACATTTT. This gives the protein CASSERVGYSGNTIHF.

The CDR3 reads CASSLGAEGGELFF. CDR3 nucleotide sequence: TGTGCCAGCAGCCTCGGGGCCGAGGGCGGGGAGCTGTTTTTT. The chain joins TRBV11-2 to TRBJ2-2; TRBD1 or TRBD2 may be the D gene (5 bases each). The CDR3 extends over 14 amino acids. Germline CDR1 SGHAT, CDR2 FQNNGV. Trimming took off 5 bases at V and 7 bases at J, with 14 bases between the two ends. Combining the CDR3 with reference TRBV11-2 and TRBJ2-2 gives the whole variable domain EAGVAQSPRYKIIEKRQSVAFWCNPISGHATLYWYQQILGQGPKLLIQFQNNGVVDDSQLPKDRFSAERLKGVDSTLKIQPAKLEDSAVYLCASSLGAEGGELFFGEGSRLTVL.

The chain employs TRBV19 and TRBJ1-1, with TRBD1 as a possible D gene (6 bases). V lost 6 bases and J 4 bases, leaving 18 bases between the germline ends. The CDR3 consists of 15 residues. The germline CDR1 and CDR2 sequences are LNHDA and SQIVND (reference sequence). Here the CDR3 reads CASRRIAQGRTEAFF. DNA for the CDR3: TGTGCCAGTAGAAGAATCGCACAGGGACGCACTGAAGCTTTCTTT. The full variable domain, rest sourced from reference TRBV19 and TRBJ1-1, is DGGITQSPKYLFRKEGQNVTLSCEQNLNHDAMYWYRQDPGQGLRLIYYSQIVNDFQKGDIAEGYSVSREKKESFPLTVTSAQKNPTAFYLCASRRIAQGRTEAFFGQGTRLTVV.

Comment on this clone: Other DNA sequences from this sample encode an identical CDR3 as well. This CDR3 is CAWSGGYEQYF. The CDR3 DNA is TGTGCCTGGAGTGGCGGCTACGAGCAGTACTTC. The genes are TRBV30 and TRBJ2-7; D is unclear. V lost 1 base to trimming and J lost 3 bases, with 4 bases between them. This CDR3 comprises 11 residues. The germline CDR1 and CDR2 sequences are GTSNPN and SVGIG (reference sequence). Supplemented by reference TRBV30 and TRBJ2-7, the full variable domain reads SQTIHQWPATLVQPVGSPLSLECTVEGTSNPNLYWYRQAAGRGLQLLFYSVGIGQISSEVPQNLSASRPQDRQFILSSKKLLLSDSGFYLCAWSGGYEQYFGPGTRLTVT.

On this clone: This same CDR3 is encoded by further DNA sequences in the sample. The chain links TRBV7-2 to TRBJ1-2; TRBD1 matches at 10 bases. There are 13 residues in the CDR3. J was trimmed by 5 bases and V by 3 bases; bases with no gene match: 0. Looked up from germline, CDR1 is SGHTA and CDR2 is FQGNSA. CDR3 in DNA: TGTGCCAGCAGCTTGGGACAGGGGTATGGCTACACCTTC. This encodes CASSLGQGYGYTF.

In this sample, this clone turned up a few times. The V call is TRBV6-1, the J call TRBJ2-5; D uncertain. The CDR3 length is 12 residues. Trimming took 6 bases from V and 3 from J, leaving 8 bases between them. From germline, CDR1 is MNHNS and CDR2 SASEGT. In DNA form, the CDR3 reads TGTGCCAGCAGCCGGATTGAAGAGACCCAGTACTTC. Protein product: CASSRIEETQYF.

Only a few counts were recorded for this clone. This rearrangement joins TRBV29-1 to TRBJ1-1; no clear D gene. The germline V gene encodes CDR1 SQVTM and CDR2 ANQGSEA. This CDR3 region has 15 residues. Trimming shortened V by 1 base and J by 1 base, and 13 bases separated the two germline ends. The CDR3 region has the DNA TGCAGCGTTGAAGTTGGCACTTCCACGAACACTGAAGCTTTCTTT. Translating it yields CSVEVGTSTNTEAFF.

The V and J genes are TRBV7-9 and TRBJ2-1; either TRBD1 or TRBD2 may supply D (5 bases each). Germline V gene lookup returns CDR1 SEHNR and CDR2 FQNEAQ (reference sequence). This CDR3 is 13 amino acids long. V lost 3 bases and J lost 3, with 6 bases in between. The CDR3 spells CASSLGDYNEQFF. Here the CDR3 DNA reads TGTGCCAGCAGCTTGGGGGACTACAATGAGCAGTTCTTC.

The chain is built from TRBV4-3 and TRBJ2-1; D perhaps matches TRBD1 (5 bases). The CDR3 is 14 amino acids. V was pared by 0 bases and J by 10 bases, with 13 bases between. Germline values: CDR1 LGHNA, CDR2 YSLEER. The CDR3 loop is CASSQDYGAEEQFF. The CDR3 DNA reads TGCGCCAGCAGCCAAGATTATGGGGCGGAGGAGCAGTTCTTC.

This clone has more than one count but fewer than ten. The V call is TRBV6-5, the J call TRBJ2-3; TRBD1 matches at 7 bases. Germline V gene lookup returns CDR1 MNHEY and CDR2 SVGAGI. The CDR3 runs to 15 residues. Losses at the gene ends were 6 bases for V and 6 bases for J; bases not matched to a gene: 12. The CDR3 sequence: CASSTGAARVDTQYF. DNA for the CDR3: TGTGCCAGCAGCACAGGGGCCGCAAGGGTCGATACGCAGTATTTT.

The gene calls are TRBV9 and TRBJ2-3, with a weak D call TRBD2 (5 bases). Germline CDR1 and CDR2: SGDLS and YYNGEE. Trimming shortened V by 4 bases and J by 6 bases, and 15 bases separated the two germline ends. The CDR3 has 14 amino acids. The CDR3 region is CASSLEGGLDTQYF. In nucleotides, the CDR3 is TGTGCCAGCAGCCTCGAGGGTGGGTTGGATACGCAGTATTTT.

The chain links TRBV28 to TRBJ1-4; 7 bases line up with TRBD1. The CDR3 loop spans 14 amino acids. V lost 5 bases and J lost 7; bases outside the gene matches: 7. Germline V gene sequence: CDR1 MDHEN, CDR2 SYDVKM. CDR3 loop: CASSRTGASEKLFF. CDR3 coding DNA: TGTGCCAGCAGTCGTACAGGGGCGAGTGAAAAACTGTTTTTT.

This clone occurred a few times. The chain has TRBV27 and TRBJ2-5; D tentatively fits TRBD1 or TRBD2 (6 bases each). This CDR3 has 14 residues. Germline loops: CDR1 MNHEY, CDR2 SMNVEV (reference sequence). The ends were cut back, 2 bases at V and 5 bases at J, with 12 bases in the middle. In DNA form, the CDR3 reads TGTGCCAGCAGTTTAAGGGGGGCGAGGGAGACCCAGTACTTC. Translating it yields CASSLRGARETQYF.

This sequence joins TRBV19 and TRBJ1-5; TRBD1 is a possible D gene (5 bases). In germline, CDR1 is LNHDA, CDR2 SQIVND (reference sequence). The V gene lost 3 bases and the J gene lost 2 bases, with 14 bases spanning the gap. The CDR3 has 16 residues. The CDR3 sequence: CASSILSGHRNQPQHF. The CDR3 bases are TGTGCCAGTAGTATCTTGTCGGGGCACCGCAATCAGCCCCAGCATTTT.

This clone turned up a few times. This sequence joins TRBV5-1 and TRBJ2-3; D is ambiguous. The CDR3 contains 13 residues. V was clipped by 5 bases and J by 5 bases, with 12 bases between them. The germline CDR1 and CDR2 sequences are SGHRS and YFSETQ. The CDR3 DNA reads as TGCGCCAGCAGGTCGATACCTGGAGATACGCAGTATTTT. Protein sequence: CASRSIPGDTQYF.